This TCR beta chain was identified during a study of cytomegalovirus exposure and HLA in healthy donors. A multiplex PCR was run with 60 Vbeta primers and 13 Jbeta primers. Clones were sequenced by immunoSEQ multiplex PCR, and TCRdb holds only the in-frame ones, with some missing. The sample lists more than 80,000 clones, 60% to 85% occurring once. Study-level findings and limits: Cytomegalovirus association was listed for about 180 TCR beta chains.

As to this clone: The antigen is not known.

Looked up from germline, CDR1 is SQVTM and CDR2 is ANQGSEA. This CDR3 has 13 amino acids. Between the trimmed V and J ends, which lost 4 bases and 6 bases, there was a span of 16 bases. The source material was PBMCs. This chain connects TRBV29-1 to TRBJ2-7, with D possibly matching TRBD2 (5 bases). The TCR sequence derives from a male donor in good health and CMV-seropositive. For the CDR3, the DNA is TGCAGCGTTGTTTCGGCGAGGGTGAGCGAGCAGTACTTC. It is translated as CSVVSARVSEQYF.